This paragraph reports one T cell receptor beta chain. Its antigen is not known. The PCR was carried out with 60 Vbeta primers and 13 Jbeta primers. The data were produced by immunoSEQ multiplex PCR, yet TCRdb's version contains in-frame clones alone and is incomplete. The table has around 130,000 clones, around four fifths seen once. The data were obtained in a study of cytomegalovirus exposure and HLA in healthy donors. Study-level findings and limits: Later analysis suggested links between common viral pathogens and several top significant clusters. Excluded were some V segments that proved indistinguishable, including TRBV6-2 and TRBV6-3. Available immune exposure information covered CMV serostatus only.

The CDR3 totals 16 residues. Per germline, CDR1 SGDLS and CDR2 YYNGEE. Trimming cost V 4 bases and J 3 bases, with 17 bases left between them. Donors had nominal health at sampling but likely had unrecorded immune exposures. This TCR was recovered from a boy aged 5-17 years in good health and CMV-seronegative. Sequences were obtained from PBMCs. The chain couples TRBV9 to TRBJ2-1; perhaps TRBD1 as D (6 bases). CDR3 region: CASSSRGSGLYNEQFF. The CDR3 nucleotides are TGTGCCAGCAGCTCCAGGGGAAGTGGGCTCTACAATGAGCAGTTCTTC.